A single TCR beta chain is shown here with its context. The data are from a study of radiotherapy plus CTLA-4 blockade in lung cancer. CDR3 length: 16 residues. Trimming took 4 bases from V and 2 from J; bases not matched to a gene: 4. Germline V gene data show CDR1 as MRHNA and CDR2 as SNTAGT. Produced via immunoSEQ multiplex PCR; TCRdb's table is partial and in-frame only. The sample lists tens of thousands of clones; around 77% were seen once. The sequence came from a human donor with non-small cell lung cancer whose response to radiotherapy plus ipilimumab could not be evaluated. Some clones in this sample may be carry-over from other donors' samples. This chain uses TRBV6-4 with TRBJ2-2; 10 bases agree with TRBD1. Specimen: peripheral blood, collected from a patient treated with radiotherapy plus ipilimumab. Here the CDR3 DNA reads TGTGCCAGCAGTGCCCGACAGGGGGCTAACACCGGGGAGCTGTTTTTT. The encoded protein is CASSARQGANTGELFF.